This TCR beta chain derives from a study of T-cell memory formation after mild COVID-19. Study-wide results and limits: While clones contracting from day 15 to 85 were balanced between CD4 and CD8, later expanders leaned CD4+. The CD4+ clones that contracted clustered mainly within CM and EM, and the CD8+ clones concentrated in EMRA. Clones from the second wave (peaking day 37) had unconfirmed SARS-CoV-2 specificity.

This clonotype was picked up a small number of times. What it recognizes is unknown. CDR1 SGHDN and CDR2 FVKESK come from the germline V gene. Trimming removed 5 bases from V and 5 bases from J; junction bases left unmatched: 12. The CDR3 runs 16 residues. MiXCR was run by TCRdb on the 5' RACE reads, yielding one entry per CDR3 protein. This sample has about 410,000 distinct CDR3 sequences, with around 22% found just once. The material sequenced was PBMCs or a T cell subset sorted from them (not recorded which). This sequence joins TRBV14 and TRBJ1-2, with TRBD1 matching over 9 bases. The source of this sequence is an adult woman who had mild COVID-19 (a few samples of this study predate the infection). Cell type and time point are not known. The CDR3 loop is CASSATGQGRWYGYTF. The CDR3 DNA sequence: TGTGCCAGCAGCGCAACGGGACAGGGAAGGTGGTATGGCTACACCTTC.